A selection of T cell receptor beta chains follows, all from one sample in a study of shared clonotypes between healthy human individuals. Data came from immunoSEQ multiplex PCR; TCRdb stores just in-frame clones and leaves some out. The data show roughly 330,000 clones, roughly 70% seen once. Sequencing input: memory CD4+ T cells sorted from blood. The receptors were sampled from a young man in good health. Each CDR3 is given with its conserved first and last residue. D genes are given only for firm matches. Size is stated for part of the rows, as once, few or many counts, or as a class when the clone is expanded.

J gene,clone size,V gene,D gene,CDR3 protein,CDR3 DNA
TRBJ2-4,NA,TRBV5-8,NA,CASSLDGWLSVAKNIQYF,TGTGCCAGCAGCTTGGATGGTTGGCTAAGCGTGGCCAAAAACATTCAGTACTTC
TRBJ2-3,few,TRBV5-4,TRBD2,CASSSPGLAGDLDTQYF,TGTGCCAGCAGCTCTCCGGGACTAGCGGGAGATTTAGATACGCAGTATTTT
TRBJ2-1,NA,TRBV5-1,TRBD2,CASSLVSGGTYNEQFF,TGCGCCAGCAGCTTGGTTTCGGGGGGAACTTACAATGAGCAGTTCTTC
TRBJ2-2,NA,TRBV30,NA,CAWSPLSRALQAGELFF,TGTGCCTGGAGTCCGCTATCCAGGGCTCTGCAGGCGGGGGAGCTGTTTTTT
TRBJ2-7,once,TRBV5-1,NA,CASSLVFEEQYF,TGCGCCAGCAGCTTGGTGTTTGAGGAGCAGTACTTC
TRBJ2-7,NA,TRBV5-4,TRBD1,CASSFGGQGTYEQYF,TGTGCCAGCAGCTTTGGGGGACAGGGGACCTACGAGCAGTACTTC
TRBJ2-1,NA,TRBV9,NA,CASSVDEGLGNNEQFF,TGTGCCAGCAGCGTAGACGAGGGCCTTGGCAACAATGAGCAGTTCTTC
TRBJ2-3,few,TRBV28,TRBD2,CANDSIPGGLRADTQYF,TGTGCCAACGACTCAATCCCGGGAGGGTTGAGGGCAGATACGCAGTATTTT
TRBJ2-7,NA,TRBV5-1,TRBD1,CASSAGTGVFDEQYF,TGCGCCAGCAGCGCAGGGACAGGGGTATTCGACGAGCAGTACTTC
TRBJ2-7,few,TRBV27,NA,CASMVRGISYEQYF,TGTGCCAGCATGGTCAGGGGTATCTCCTACGAGCAGTACTTC